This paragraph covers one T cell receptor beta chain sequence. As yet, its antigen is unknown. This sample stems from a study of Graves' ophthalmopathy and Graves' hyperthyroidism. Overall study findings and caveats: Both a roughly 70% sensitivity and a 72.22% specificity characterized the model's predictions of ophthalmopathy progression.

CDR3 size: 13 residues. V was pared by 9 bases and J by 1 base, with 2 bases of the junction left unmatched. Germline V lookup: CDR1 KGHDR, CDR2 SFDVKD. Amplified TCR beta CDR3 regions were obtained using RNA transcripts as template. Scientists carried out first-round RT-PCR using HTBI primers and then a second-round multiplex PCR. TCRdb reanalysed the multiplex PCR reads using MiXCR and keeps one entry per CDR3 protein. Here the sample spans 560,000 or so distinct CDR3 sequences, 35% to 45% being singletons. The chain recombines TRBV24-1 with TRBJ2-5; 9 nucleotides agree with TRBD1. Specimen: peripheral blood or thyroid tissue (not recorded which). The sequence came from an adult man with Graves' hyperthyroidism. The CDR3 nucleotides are TGTGCCACCGGGACAGGGTCCCAAGAGACCCAGTACTTC. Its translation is CATGTGSQETQYF.